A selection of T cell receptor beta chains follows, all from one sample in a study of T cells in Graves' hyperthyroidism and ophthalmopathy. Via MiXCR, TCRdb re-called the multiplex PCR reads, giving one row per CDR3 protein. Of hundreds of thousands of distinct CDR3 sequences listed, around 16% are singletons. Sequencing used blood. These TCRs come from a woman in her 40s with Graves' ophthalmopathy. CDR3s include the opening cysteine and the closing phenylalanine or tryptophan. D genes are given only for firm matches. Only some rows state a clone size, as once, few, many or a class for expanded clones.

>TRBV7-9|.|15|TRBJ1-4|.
CASSQPRGSNEKLFF
TGTGCCAGCAGCCAACCCCGGGGGAGTAATGAAAAACTGTTTTTT
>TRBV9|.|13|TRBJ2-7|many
CASSVALNYEQYF
TGTGCCAGCAGCGTAGCCCTGAACTACGAGCAGTACTTC
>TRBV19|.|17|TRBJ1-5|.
CASSKDLQGHSNQPQHF
TGTGCCAGTAGCAAAGACCTACAGGGACATAGCAATCAGCCCCAGCATTTT
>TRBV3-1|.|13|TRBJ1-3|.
CASSPNSGNTIYF
TGTGCCAGCAGCCCTAACAGTGGAAACACCATATATTTT
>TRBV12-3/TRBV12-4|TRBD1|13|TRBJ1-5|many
CASSPTGGQPQHF
TGTGCCAGCAGTCCAACAGGGGGCCAACCCCAGCATTTT
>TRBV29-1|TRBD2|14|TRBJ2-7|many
CSVGTSGRTYEQYF
TGCAGCGTTGGGACTAGCGGGAGAACCTACGAGCAGTACTTC
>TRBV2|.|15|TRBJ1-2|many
CASSESRVTNYGYTF
TGTGCCAGCAGTGAAAGTCGGGTTACTAACTATGGCTACACCTTC
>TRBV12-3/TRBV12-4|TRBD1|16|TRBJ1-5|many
CASTKSGGLSNQPQHF
TGTGCCAGCACAAAATCAGGGGGCTTAAGCAATCAGCCCCAGCATTTT
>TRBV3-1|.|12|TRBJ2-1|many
CASSARWGLQFF
TGTGCCAGCAGCGCCCGCTGGGGTTTGCAGTTCTTC
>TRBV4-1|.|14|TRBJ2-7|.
CASSRTLGGGEQYF
TGCGCCAGCAGCCGGACATTGGGGGGAGGCGAGCAGTACTTC
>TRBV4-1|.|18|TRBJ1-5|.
CASSHQMEGGNWNQPQHF
TGCGCCAGCAGCCATCAAATGGAGGGGGGAAACTGGAATCAGCCCCAGCATTTT
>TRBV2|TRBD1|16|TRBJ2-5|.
CASSEWDRRYQETQYF
TGTGCCAGCAGTGAATGGGACAGACGGTACCAAGAGACCCAGTACTTC